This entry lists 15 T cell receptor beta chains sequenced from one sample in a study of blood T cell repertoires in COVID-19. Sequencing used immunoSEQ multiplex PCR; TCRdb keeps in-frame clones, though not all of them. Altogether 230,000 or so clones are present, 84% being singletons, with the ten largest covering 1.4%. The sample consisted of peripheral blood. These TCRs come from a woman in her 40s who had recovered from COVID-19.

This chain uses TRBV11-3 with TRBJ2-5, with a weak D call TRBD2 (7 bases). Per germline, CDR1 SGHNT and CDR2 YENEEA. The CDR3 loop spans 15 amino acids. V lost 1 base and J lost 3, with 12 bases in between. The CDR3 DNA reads TGTGCCAGCAGCTTAGGAGGGGGGGGCAAAGAGACCCAGTACTTC. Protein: CASSLGGGGKETQYF. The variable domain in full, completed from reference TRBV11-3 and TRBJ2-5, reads EAGVVQSPRYKIIEKKQPVAFWCNPISGHNTLYWYLQNLGQGPELLIRYENEEAVDDSQLPKDRFSAERLKGVDSTLKIQPAELGDSAVYLCASSLGGGGKETQYFGPGTRLLVL.

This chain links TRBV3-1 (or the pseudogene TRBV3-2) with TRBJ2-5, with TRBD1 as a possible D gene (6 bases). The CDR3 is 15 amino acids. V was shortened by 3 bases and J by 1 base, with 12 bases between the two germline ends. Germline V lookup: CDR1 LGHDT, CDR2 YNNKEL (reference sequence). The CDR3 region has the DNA TGTGCCAGCAGCCATCCGGACAGTGTCCAAGAGACCCAGTACTTC. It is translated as CASSHPDSVQETQYF.

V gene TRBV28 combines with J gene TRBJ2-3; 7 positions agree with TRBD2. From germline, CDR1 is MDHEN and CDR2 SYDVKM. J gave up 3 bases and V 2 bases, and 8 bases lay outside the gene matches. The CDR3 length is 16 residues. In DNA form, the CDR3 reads TGTGCCAGCAGTTTAGCTGGCGGGGGACCTACAGATACGCAGTATTTT. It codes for CASSLAGGGPTDTQYF.

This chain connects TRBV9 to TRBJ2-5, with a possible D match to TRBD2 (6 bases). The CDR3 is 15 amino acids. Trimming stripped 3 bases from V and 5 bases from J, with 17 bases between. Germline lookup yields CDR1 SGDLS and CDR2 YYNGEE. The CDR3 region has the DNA TGTGCCAGCAGCGGCCAGGGACTGACTAGTGAGACCCAGTACTTC. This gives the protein CASSGQGLTSETQYF.

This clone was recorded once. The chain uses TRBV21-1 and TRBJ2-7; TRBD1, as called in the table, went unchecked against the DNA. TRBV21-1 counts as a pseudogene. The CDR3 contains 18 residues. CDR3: CASSKARDRVIRYYEQYF. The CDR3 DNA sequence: TGTGCCAGCAGCAAAGCCCGGGACAGGGTCATTCGTTACTACGAGCAGTACTTC.

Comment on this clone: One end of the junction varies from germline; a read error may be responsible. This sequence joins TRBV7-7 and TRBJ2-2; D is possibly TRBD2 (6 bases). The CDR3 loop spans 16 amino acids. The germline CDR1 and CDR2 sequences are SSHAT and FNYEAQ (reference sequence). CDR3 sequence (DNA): TGTGCTAGCAGCTTAGGATCCGGCGGGGACACCGGGGAGCTGTTTTTT. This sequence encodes CASSLGSGGDTGELFF.

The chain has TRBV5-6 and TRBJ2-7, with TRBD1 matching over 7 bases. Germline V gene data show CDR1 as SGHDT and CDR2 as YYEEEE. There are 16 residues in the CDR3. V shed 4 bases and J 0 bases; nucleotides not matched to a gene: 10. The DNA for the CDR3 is TGTGCCAGCAGCCAAACCTATGGGGACAGCTCCTACGAGCAGTACTTC. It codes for CASSQTYGDSSYEQYF. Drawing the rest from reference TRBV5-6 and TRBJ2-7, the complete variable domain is DAGVTQSPTHLIKTRGQQVTLRCSPKSGHDTVSWYQQALGQGPQFIFQYYEEEERQRGNFPDRFSGHQFPNYSSELNVNALLLGDSALYLCASSQTYGDSSYEQYFGPGTRLTVT.

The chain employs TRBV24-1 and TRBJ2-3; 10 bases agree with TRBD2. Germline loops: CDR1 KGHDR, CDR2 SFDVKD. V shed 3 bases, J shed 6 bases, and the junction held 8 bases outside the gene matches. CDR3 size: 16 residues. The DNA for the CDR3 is TGTGCCACCAGTGATCCCGCGTTAGCGGGGGGTGATACGCAGTATTTT. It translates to CATSDPALAGGDTQYF.

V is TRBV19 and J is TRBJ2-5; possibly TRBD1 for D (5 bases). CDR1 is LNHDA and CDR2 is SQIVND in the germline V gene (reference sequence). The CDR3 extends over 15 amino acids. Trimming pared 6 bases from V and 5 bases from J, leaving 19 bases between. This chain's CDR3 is CASRGADSMAETQYF. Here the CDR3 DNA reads TGTGCCAGTAGAGGGGCCGACTCGATGGCGGAGACCCAGTACTTC.

The CDR3 DNA is TGTGCCAGCAGTTACTCGGCGACAGGGACCTATGGCTACACCTTC. It yields the protein CASSYSATGTYGYTF. The chain carries TRBV6-6 and TRBJ1-2; 7 bases are a match to TRBD1. The junction had 5 bases not matched to a gene; V was cut back by 0 bases and J by 4 bases. Per the germline V gene, CDR1 is MNHNY and CDR2 is SVGAGI (reference sequence). This CDR3 spans 15 amino acids.

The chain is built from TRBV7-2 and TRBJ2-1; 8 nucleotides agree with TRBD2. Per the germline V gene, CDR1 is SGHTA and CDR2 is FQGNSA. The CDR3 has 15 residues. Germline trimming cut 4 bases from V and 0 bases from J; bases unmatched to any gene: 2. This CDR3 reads CASSSSGGSYNEQFF. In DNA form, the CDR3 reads TGTGCCAGCAGCTCCAGCGGGGGCTCCTACAATGAGCAGTTCTTC. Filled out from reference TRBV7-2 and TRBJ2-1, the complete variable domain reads GAGVSQSPSNKVTEKGKDVELRCDPISGHTALYWYRQSLGQGLEFLIYFQGNSAPDKSGLPSDRFSAERTGGSVSTLTIQRTQQEDSAVYLCASSSSGGSYNEQFFGPGTRLTVL.

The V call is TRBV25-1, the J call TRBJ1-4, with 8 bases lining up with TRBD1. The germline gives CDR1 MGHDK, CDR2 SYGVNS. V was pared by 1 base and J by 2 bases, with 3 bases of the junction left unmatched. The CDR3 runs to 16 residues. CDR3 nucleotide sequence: TGTGCCAGCAGTGAATCCAGGGGGCGGACTAATGAAAAACTGTTTTTT. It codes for CASSESRGRTNEKLFF.

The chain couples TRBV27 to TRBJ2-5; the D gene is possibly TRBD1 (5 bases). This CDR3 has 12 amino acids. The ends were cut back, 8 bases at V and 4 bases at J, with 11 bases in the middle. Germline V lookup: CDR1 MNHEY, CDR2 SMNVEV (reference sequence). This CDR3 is CASGAGGETQYF. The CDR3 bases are TGTGCCAGCGGGGCCGGTGGAGAGACCCAGTACTTC.

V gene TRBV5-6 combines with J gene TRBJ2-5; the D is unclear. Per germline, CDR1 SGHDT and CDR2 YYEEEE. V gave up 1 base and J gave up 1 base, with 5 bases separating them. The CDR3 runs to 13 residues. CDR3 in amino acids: CASSLRSQETQYF. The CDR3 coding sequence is TGTGCCAGCAGCTTGAGGAGCCAAGAGACCCAGTACTTC. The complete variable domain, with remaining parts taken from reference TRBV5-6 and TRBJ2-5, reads DAGVTQSPTHLIKTRGQQVTLRCSPKSGHDTVSWYQQALGQGPQFIFQYYEEEERQRGNFPDRFSGHQFPNYSSELNVNALLLGDSALYLCASSLRSQETQYFGPGTRLLVL.

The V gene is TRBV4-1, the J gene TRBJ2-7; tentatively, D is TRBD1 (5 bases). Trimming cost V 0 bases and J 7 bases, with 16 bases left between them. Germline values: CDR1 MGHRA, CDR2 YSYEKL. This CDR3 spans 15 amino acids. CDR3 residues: CASSQDPSGSREQYF. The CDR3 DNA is TGCGCCAGCAGCCAAGATCCGTCAGGGTCGAGGGAGCAGTACTTC.